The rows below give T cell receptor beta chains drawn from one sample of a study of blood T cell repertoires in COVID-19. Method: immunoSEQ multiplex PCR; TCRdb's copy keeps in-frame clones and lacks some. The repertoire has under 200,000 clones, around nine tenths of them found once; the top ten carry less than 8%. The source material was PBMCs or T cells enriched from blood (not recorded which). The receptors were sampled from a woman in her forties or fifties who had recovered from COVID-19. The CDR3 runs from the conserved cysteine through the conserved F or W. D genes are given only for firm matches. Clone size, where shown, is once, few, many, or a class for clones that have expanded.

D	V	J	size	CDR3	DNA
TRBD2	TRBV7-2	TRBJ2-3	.	CASSLGGSSGFSTDTQYF	TGTGCCAGCAGCTTAGGGGGATCTAGCGGGTTTAGCACAGATACGCAGTATTTT
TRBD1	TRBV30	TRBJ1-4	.	CACTGTGVEKLFF	TGTGCCTGTACAGGGACAGGGGTTGAAAAACTGTTTTTT
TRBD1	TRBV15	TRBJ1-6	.	CATSRDRTGSPLHF	TGTGCCACCAGCAGAGATAGGACAGGGTCACCCCTCCACTTT
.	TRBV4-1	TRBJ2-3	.	CASSLEASVRTDTQYF	TGCGCCAGCAGCCTCGAGGCTAGCGTACGCACAGATACGCAGTATTTT
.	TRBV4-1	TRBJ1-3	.	CASSQNPGQISGNTIYF	TGCGCCAGCAGCCAAAATCCGGGACAAATCTCTGGAAACACCATATATTTT
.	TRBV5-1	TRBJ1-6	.	CASRPSGTTNSPLHF	TGCGCCAGCAGACCCTCCGGGACAACCAATTCACCCCTCCACTTT
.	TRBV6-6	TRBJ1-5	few	CASRAYQGTQPQHF	TGTGCCAGCAGGGCCTACCAGGGAACTCAGCCCCAGCATTTT
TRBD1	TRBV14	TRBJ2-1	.	CASSHPGQGALRLEQFF	TGTGCCAGCAGCCACCCGGGACAGGGGGCGTTAAGGCTTGAGCAGTTCTTC
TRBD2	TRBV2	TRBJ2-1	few	CASRTSGANAQNEQFF	TGTGCCAGCAGGACTAGCGGGGCAAACGCTCAGAATGAGCAGTTCTTC
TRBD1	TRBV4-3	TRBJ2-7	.	CASSRSRGSEIEQYF	TGCGCCAGCAGCCGGTCCAGGGGGTCTGAGATCGAGCAGTACTTC
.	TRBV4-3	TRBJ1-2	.	CASSQDPSGALYGYTF	TGCGCCAGCAGCCAAGATCCCTCAGGGGCCCTCTATGGCTACACCTTC
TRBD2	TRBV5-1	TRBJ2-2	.	CASSLSGGNTGELFF	TGCGCCAGCAGCTTGAGCGGGGGGAACACCGGGGAGCTGTTTTTT
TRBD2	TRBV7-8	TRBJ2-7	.	CASSPGGYEQYF	TGTGCCAGCAGCCCGGGGGGCTACGAGCAGTACTTC
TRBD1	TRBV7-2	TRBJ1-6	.	CASSLGTGVNSPLHF	TGTGCCAGCAGCTTGGGGACAGGCGTTAATTCGCCCCTCCACTTT
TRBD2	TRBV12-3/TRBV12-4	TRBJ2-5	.	CASSLAGGQTQYF	TGTGCCAGCAGTTTGGCGGGGGGCCAGACCCAGTACTTC
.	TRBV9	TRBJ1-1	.	CASTHIPLSLF	TGTGCCAGCACCCATATCCCCTTATCCCTATTT
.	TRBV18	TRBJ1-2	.	CASSPNGVGYTF	TGTGCCAGCTCACCGAACGGGGTTGGCTACACCTTC
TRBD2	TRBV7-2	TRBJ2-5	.	CASSSGSSGFIGETQYF	TGTGCCAGCAGCTCAGGGAGTAGCGGGTTTATTGGGGAGACCCAGTACTTC
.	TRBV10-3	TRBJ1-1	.	CAISDTGGNTEAFF	TGTGCCATCAGTGATACGGGGGGTAACACTGAAGCTTTCTTT
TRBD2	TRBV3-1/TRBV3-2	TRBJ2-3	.	CASSQLRPGLAGASTDTQYF	TGTGCCAGCAGCCAACTCAGACCGGGACTAGCGGGGGCTAGCACAGATACGCAGTATTTT
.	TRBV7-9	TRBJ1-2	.	CASGEGTTGYTF	TGTGCCAGCGGTGAAGGGACAACTGGCTACACCTTC
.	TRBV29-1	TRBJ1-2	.	CSALQGANNYGYTF	TGCAGCGCGTTACAGGGCGCCAATAACTATGGCTACACCTTC
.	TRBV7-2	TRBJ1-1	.	CASSLLVIGNTEAFF	TGTGCCAGCAGTTTACTGGTAATCGGGAACACTGAAGCTTTCTTT
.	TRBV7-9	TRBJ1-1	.	CASSLWGRATEAFF	TGTGCCAGCAGCTTATGGGGCAGGGCCACTGAAGCTTTCTTT
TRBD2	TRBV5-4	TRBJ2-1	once	CASSLASGGGRSYNEQFF	TGTGCCAGCAGCTTGGCCTCGGGGGGGGGTCGCTCCTACAATGAGCAGTTCTTC
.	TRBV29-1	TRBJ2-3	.	CSVGTGTDTQYF	TGCAGCGTTGGAACAGGCACAGATACGCAGTATTTT
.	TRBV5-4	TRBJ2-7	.	CASSYDLGEQYF	TGTGCCAGCAGCTATGACTTGGGCGAGCAGTACTTC
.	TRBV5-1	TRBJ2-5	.	CASSLEGPQETQYF	TGCGCCAGCAGCTTGGAGGGGCCCCAAGAGACCCAGTACTTC
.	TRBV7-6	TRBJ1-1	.	CASSPLRQQGSRLYTEAFF	TGTGCCAGCAGCCCCCTACGACAACAGGGCTCTAGGTTGTACACTGAAGCTTTCTTT
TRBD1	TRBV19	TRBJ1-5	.	CASSSLRTGSYQPQHF	TGTGCCAGTAGCTCCCTCCGGACAGGGAGTTATCAGCCCCAGCATTTT
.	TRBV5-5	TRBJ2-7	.	CASSFLRTVSYEQYF	TGTGCCAGCAGCTTTCTCAGGACTGTCTCCTACGAGCAGTACTTC
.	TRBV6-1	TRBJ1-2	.	CASSEGSPGWNYGYTF	TGTGCCAGCAGTGAAGGGTCTCCCGGTTGGAACTATGGCTACACCTTC
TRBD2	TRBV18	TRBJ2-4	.	CASSPRTSGVLGDIQYF	TGTGCCAGCTCACCTCGGACTAGCGGGGTCCTAGGGGACATTCAGTACTTC
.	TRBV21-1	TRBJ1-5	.	CASSLKCRANQPQHF	TGTGCCAGCAGTCTGAAATGCAGGGCCAATCAGCCCCAGCATTTT
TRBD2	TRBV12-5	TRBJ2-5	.	CASVHGGGIGTQYF	TGTGCTAGTGTTCACGGCGGGGGGATCGGGACCCAGTACTTC
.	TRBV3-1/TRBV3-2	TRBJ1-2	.	CASTPGERGGNGYTF	TGTGCCAGCACCCCCGGCGAACGGGGGGGCAATGGCTACACCTTC
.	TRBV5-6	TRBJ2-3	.	CASSLAGRGGRTDTQYF	TGTGCCAGCAGCTTGGCGGGCAGAGGGGGACGGACAGATACGCAGTATTTT
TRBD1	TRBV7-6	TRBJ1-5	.	CASSLSWDSIQPQHF	TGTGCCAGCAGCTTAAGTTGGGACAGCATACAGCCCCAGCATTTT
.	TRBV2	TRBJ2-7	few	CASKGGLYEQYF	TGTGCCAGCAAGGGGGGGTTGTACGAGCAGTACTTC
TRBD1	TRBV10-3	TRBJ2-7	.	CAINAGGDEQYF	TGTGCCATCAATGCAGGGGGAGACGAGCAGTACTTC
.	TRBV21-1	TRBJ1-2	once	CASSKALSEGANYGYTF	TGTGCCAGCAGCAAAGCGCTCTCGGAGGGGGCGAACTATGGCTACACCTTC
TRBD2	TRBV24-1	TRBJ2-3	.	CATSDAGTRDTQYF	TGTGCCACCAGTGACGCGGGGACTAGGGATACGCAGTATTTT
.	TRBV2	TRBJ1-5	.	CASSFSTLPQHF	TGTGCCAGCAGTTTCTCTACTCTGCCCCAGCATTTT
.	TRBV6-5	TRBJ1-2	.	CASSYSNPGVYGYTF	TGTGCCAGCAGTTACTCGAACCCAGGGGTCTATGGCTACACCTTC
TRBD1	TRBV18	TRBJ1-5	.	CASSSGQVEPQHF	TGTGCCAGCTCATCTGGACAGGTAGAGCCCCAGCATTTT